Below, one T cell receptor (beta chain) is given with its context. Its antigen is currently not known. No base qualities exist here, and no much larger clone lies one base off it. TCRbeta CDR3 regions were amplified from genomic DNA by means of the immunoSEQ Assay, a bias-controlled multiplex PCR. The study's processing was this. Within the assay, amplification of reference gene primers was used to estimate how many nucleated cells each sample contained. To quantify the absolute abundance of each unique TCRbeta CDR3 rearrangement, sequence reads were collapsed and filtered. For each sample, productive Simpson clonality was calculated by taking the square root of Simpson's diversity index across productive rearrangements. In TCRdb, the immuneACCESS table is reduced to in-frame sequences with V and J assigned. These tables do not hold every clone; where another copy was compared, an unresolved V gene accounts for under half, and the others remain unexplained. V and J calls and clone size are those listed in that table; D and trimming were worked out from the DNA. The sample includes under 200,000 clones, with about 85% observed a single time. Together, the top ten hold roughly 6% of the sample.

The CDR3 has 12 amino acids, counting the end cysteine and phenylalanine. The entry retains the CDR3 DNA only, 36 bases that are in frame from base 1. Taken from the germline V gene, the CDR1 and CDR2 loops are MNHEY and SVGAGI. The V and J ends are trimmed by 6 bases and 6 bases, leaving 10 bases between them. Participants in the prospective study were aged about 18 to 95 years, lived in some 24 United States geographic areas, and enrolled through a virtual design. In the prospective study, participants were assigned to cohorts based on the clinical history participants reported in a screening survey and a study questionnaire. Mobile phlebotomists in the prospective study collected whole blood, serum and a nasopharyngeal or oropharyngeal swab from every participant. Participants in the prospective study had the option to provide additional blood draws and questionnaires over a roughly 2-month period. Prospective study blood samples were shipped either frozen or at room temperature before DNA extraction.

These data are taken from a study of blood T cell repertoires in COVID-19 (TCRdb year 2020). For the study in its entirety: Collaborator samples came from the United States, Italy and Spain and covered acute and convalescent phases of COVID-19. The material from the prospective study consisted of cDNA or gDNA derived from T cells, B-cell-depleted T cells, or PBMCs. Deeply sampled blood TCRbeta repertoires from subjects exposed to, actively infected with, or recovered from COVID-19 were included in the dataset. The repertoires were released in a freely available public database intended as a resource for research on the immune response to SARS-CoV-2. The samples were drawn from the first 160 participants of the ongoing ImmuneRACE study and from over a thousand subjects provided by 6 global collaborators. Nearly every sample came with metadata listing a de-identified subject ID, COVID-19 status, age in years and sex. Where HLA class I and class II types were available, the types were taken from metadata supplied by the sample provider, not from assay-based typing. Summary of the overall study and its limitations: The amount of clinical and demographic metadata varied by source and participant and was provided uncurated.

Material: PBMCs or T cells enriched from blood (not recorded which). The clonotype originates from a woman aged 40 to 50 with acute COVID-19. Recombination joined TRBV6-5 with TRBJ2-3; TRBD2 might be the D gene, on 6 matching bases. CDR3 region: CASSRREDTQYF. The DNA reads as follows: TGTGCCAGCAGCCGTCGGGAGGATACGCAGTATTTT.